Given below is one T cell receptor beta chain in context. Per the authors' pipeline: How many nucleated cells were present was estimated from reference gene primer amplification. The method was immunoSEQ multiplex PCR; TCRdb's version includes in-frame clones alone and lacks a portion of them. The V and J calls and the clone size are those of that table, but D and trimming were determined from the DNA. The sample has some 140,000 clones, 79% seen once. The data are from a study of blood T cell repertoires in COVID-19. Study-wide background: Acute and convalescent COVID-19 specimens originated in the United States, Italy and Spain. Sample material is recorded as cDNA or gDNA derived from T cells, B-cell-depleted T cells, or PBMCs.

The CDR3 is 16 residues long. V gave up 2 bases and J gave up 1 base, with 15 bases separating them. Germline V lookup: CDR1 MDHEN, CDR2 SYDVKM. Sequencing was carried out using peripheral blood. The chain uses TRBV28 and TRBJ2-7; D ambiguous. The TCR sequence derives from a man between 60 and 75 years old with acute or convalescent COVID-19. CDR3 amino acids: CASSLTGPAFSYEQYF. As DNA, the CDR3 is TGTGCCAGCAGTTTAACCGGTCCTGCTTTTTCCTACGAGCAGTACTTC.